One and the same sample provided the 25 T cell receptor beta chains below, sequenced in a study of T cells after yellow fever vaccination. TCRdb re-called the 5' RACE reads through MiXCR, storing one row per CDR3 protein. The sample carries under 150,000 distinct CDR3 sequences, around 15% recorded once. Sample: CD8+ T cells sorted from PBMCs, taken 5 days after the yellow fever booster vaccination. The receptors derive from a man aged 18 to 35 who received the YFV17D yellow fever vaccine.

This chain connects TRBV20-1 to TRBJ2-3, with D perhaps TRBD2 (6 bases). Trimming took 3 bases from V and 2 from J, leaving 15 bases between them. The CDR3 is made up of 15 amino acids. Per the germline V gene, CDR1 is DFQATT and CDR2 is SNEGSKA (reference sequence). As DNA, the CDR3 is TGCAGTGCTAGTCTGTCTAGCGAGGACACAGATACGCAGTATTTT. This codes for CSASLSSEDTDTQYF.

This clonotype was seen a handful of times. The chain is built from TRBV7-2 and TRBJ1-1; D is unresolved. CDR3 length: 14 amino acids. CDR1 and CDR2 from the germline V gene are SGHTA and FQGNSA. Trimming took 1 base from V and 1 from J, leaving 7 bases between them. The CDR3 DNA reads as TGTGCCAGCAGCTTAGGTCCGCCGAACACTGAAGCTTTCTTT. It is translated as CASSLGPPNTEAFF.

V is TRBV9 and J is TRBJ2-3; 10 bases match TRBD2. The CDR3 loop spans 15 amino acids. The V and J ends lost 3 bases and 5 bases, in that order; junction bases with no gene match: 6. The germline V gene has CDR1 SGDLS and CDR2 YYNGEE. DNA for the CDR3: TGTGCCAGCAGCGACAGCGGGGGGGCAGGAGATACGCAGTATTTT. This translates into CASSDSGGAGDTQYF.

The rearrangement uses TRBV12-3 or TRBV12-4 and TRBJ2-3; possibly TRBD1 for D (5 bases). The CDR3 is 14 amino acids. Between the trimmed V and J ends, which lost 7 bases and 5 bases, there was a span of 16 bases. The CDR3 DNA is TGTGCCAGCATCCTCTCAGGGATCGGAGATACGCAGTATTTT. It is translated as CASILSGIGDTQYF.

J is TRBJ2-2 and V is TRBV29-1; D remains unclear. This CDR3 is 13 amino acids long. In germline, CDR1 is SQVTM, CDR2 ANQGSEA. V dropped 3 bases and J dropped 2 bases, with 7 bases sitting between them. The CDR3 loop is CSVDFTNTGELFF. CDR3 in DNA: TGCAGCGTTGATTTCACAAACACCGGGGAGCTGTTTTTT.

This clonotype was picked up a small number of times. The chain carries TRBV7-9 and TRBJ2-4; D might be TRBD2 (6 bases). The V gene lost 5 bases and the J gene lost 8 bases, with 22 bases spanning the gap. In germline, CDR1 is SEHNR, CDR2 FQNEAQ (reference sequence). This CDR3 comprises 16 residues. The CDR3 loop reads CASSPSPGREEDIQYF. CDR3 coding DNA: TGTGCCAGCAGCCCCTCCCCAGGCAGGGAGGAGGACATTCAGTACTTC.

The chain carries TRBV10-3 and TRBJ2-6, with a possible D match to TRBD1 (6 bases). CDR1 and CDR2 from the germline V gene are ENHRY and SYGVKD. This CDR3 region has 16 residues. Trimming stripped 4 bases from V and 0 bases from J, with 10 bases between. The CDR3 region has the DNA TGTGCCATCAGTGGGACAGCCAGCTCTGGGGCCAACGTCCTGACTTTC. Translation gives CAISGTASSGANVLTF.

A few counts support this clonotype. The rearrangement joins TRBV7-2 to TRBJ1-1, with a tentative D call TRBD1 (6 bases). CDR3 length equals 18 residues. Germline-derived CDR1 and CDR2 are SGHTA and FQGNSA. Trimming pared 1 base from V and 0 bases from J, leaving 18 bases between. In DNA, the CDR3 is TGTGCCAGCAGCTTAGGCGTCCGGGACATTTTGATGAACACTGAAGCTTTCTTT. Translating it yields CASSLGVRDILMNTEAFF.

This clonotype has a handful of counts. This rearrangement joins TRBV7-9 to TRBJ1-1; 8 nucleotides agree with TRBD1. J lost 5 bases, V lost 6 bases, and 11 bases had no gene match. Per the germline V gene, CDR1 is SEHNR and CDR2 is FQNEAQ (reference sequence). The CDR3 covers 15 residues. CDR3 region: CASRPPTGADTEAFF. As DNA, the CDR3 is TGTGCCAGCAGGCCGCCGACAGGGGCGGATACTGAAGCTTTCTTT.

This clonotype was seen at least ten times. The chain employs TRBV15 and TRBJ2-5; D is undetermined. Trimming cost V 2 bases and J 2 bases, with 0 bases left between them. Germline lookup yields CDR1 LNHNV and CDR2 YYDKDF (reference sequence). CDR3 length: 11 residues. The CDR3 protein is CATSRQETQYF. The CDR3 coding sequence is TGTGCCACCAGCAGACAAGAGACCCAGTACTTC.

The chain uses TRBV7-8 and TRBJ2-3, with 13 bases matching TRBD2. Germline loops: CDR1 SGHVS, CDR2 FQNEAQ. Germline trimming cut 2 bases from V and 5 bases from J; bases unmatched to any gene: 7. The CDR3 is made up of 17 amino acids. The CDR3 reads CASSLFTSGGAGDTQYF. Written as DNA, the CDR3 is TGTGCCAGCAGCTTATTCACTAGCGGGGGGGCGGGAGATACGCAGTATTTT.

This chain joins TRBV20-1 and TRBJ2-2, with TRBD2 matching 10 bases. V shed 6 bases, J shed 7 bases, and the junction held 11 bases outside the gene matches. The germline CDR1 and CDR2 sequences are DFQATT and SNEGSKA (reference sequence). CDR3 length: 15 amino acids. The CDR3 DNA follows: TGCAGTGCATCAGATCCTAGCGGGGGAGTCGGGGAGCTGTTTTTT. Translated: CSASDPSGGVGELFF.

This clonotype was detected only a few times. This chain uses TRBV6-2 or TRBV6-3 with TRBJ2-7; no reliable D call. The CDR3 runs to 14 residues. The germline CDR1 and CDR2 sequences are MNHEY and SVGEGT. CDR3 amino acids: CASSYSSSSHEQYV. CDR3 nucleotides: TGTGCCAGCAGTTACTCGAGTAGCTCCCACGAGCAGTACGTC.

The chain employs TRBV6-5 and TRBJ2-1, with TRBD2 as a possible D gene (5 bases). Trimming left V 4 bases short and J 2 bases short, with 15 bases between. Per germline, CDR1 MNHEY and CDR2 SVGAGI. The CDR3 loop spans 16 amino acids. The CDR3 protein is CASSSQEVGTYNEQFF. As DNA, the CDR3 is TGTGCCAGCAGTTCTCAGGAGGTGGGGACCTACAATGAGCAGTTCTTC.

This clonotype was observed a handful of times. J is TRBJ2-2 and V is TRBV20-1, with 9 bases that match TRBD2. The germline gives CDR1 DFQATT, CDR2 SNEGSKA (reference sequence). The junction had 12 bases not matched to a gene; V was cut back by 6 bases and J by 1 base. This CDR3 has 17 amino acids. The CDR3 bases are TGCAGTGCCCCCCAGCGGGGGGCAATAAAGAACACCGGGGAGCTGTTTTTT. Residues: CSAPQRGAIKNTGELFF.

Concerning this clonotype itself: An end of the junction does not agree with germline; a read error may underlie this. The J gene is TRBJ2-1, the V gene TRBV7-7; 13 bases fit TRBD2. This CDR3 contains 15 residues. Germline-derived CDR1 and CDR2 are SSHAT and FNYEAQ (reference sequence). The CDR3 DNA reads TGTGCTAGCAGCCGGGGACTAGCGGGGTACAATGAGCAGTTCTTC. This codes for CASSRGLAGYNEQFF.

The table lists this clonotype with a few counts. V gene TRBV6-4 combines with J gene TRBJ1-1; maybe TRBD1 (5 bases). Trimming took 5 bases from V and 5 from J, leaving 15 bases between them. Germline CDR1 and CDR2: MRHNA and SNTAGT. The CDR3 covers 14 residues. CDR3 region: CASSPGQTKTEAFF. CDR3 nucleotide sequence: TGTGCCAGCAGTCCAGGACAAACTAAGACTGAAGCTTTCTTT.

The chain uses TRBV7-6 and TRBJ1-2, with D tentatively TRBD1 (5 bases). V lost 5 bases and J 5 bases, leaving 9 bases between the germline ends. This CDR3 has 12 amino acids. Germline lookup yields CDR1 SGHVS and CDR2 FNYEAQ. The CDR3 DNA reads TGTGCCAGCAGCCACGGGGGATATGGCTACACCTTC. Translated, it gives CASSHGGYGYTF. Combining the CDR3 with reference TRBV7-6 and TRBJ1-2 gives the whole variable domain GAGVSQSPRYKVTKRGQDVALRCDPISGHVSLYWYRQALGQGPEFLTYFNYEAQQDKSGLPNDRFSAERPEGSISTLTIQRTEQRDSAMYRCASSHGGYGYTFGSGTRLTVV.

This sequence joins TRBV7-9 and TRBJ2-5; a possible D gene is TRBD2 (6 bases). V was clipped by 10 bases and J by 4 bases, with 10 bases between them. Germline V gives CDR1 SEHNR, CDR2 FQNEAQ (reference sequence). This CDR3 has 11 amino acids. CDR3 DNA: TGTGCCATGGAGGGAACAGAGACCCAGTACTTC. It specifies CAMEGTETQYF.

The rearrangement joins TRBV4-1 to TRBJ2-7; D is ambiguous. From germline, CDR1 is MGHRA and CDR2 YSYEKL. The CDR3 has 14 amino acids. The ends were cut back, 3 bases at V and 0 bases at J, with 9 bases in the middle. The CDR3 is CASSQLEVSYEQYF. The DNA for the CDR3 is TGCGCCAGCAGCCAGTTAGAAGTCTCCTACGAGCAGTACTTC.

The table lists this clonotype with a few counts. The gene calls are TRBV4-2 and TRBJ2-7, with D unresolved. Germline V gene data show CDR1 as LGHNA and CDR2 as YNFKEQ. The CDR3 sequence is 14 residues long. The germline V and J ends were trimmed by 1 base and 6 bases, with 13 bases remaining between them. CDR3 loop: CASSQVGQSGEQYF. The CDR3 bases are TGTGCCAGCAGCCAAGTCGGGCAGTCCGGCGAGCAGTACTTC.

This chain joins TRBV11-2 and TRBJ2-5; D uncertain. Trimming shortened V by 2 bases and J by 4 bases, and 14 bases separated the two germline ends. This CDR3 contains 15 residues. Germline CDR1 is SGHAT and CDR2 is FQNNGV. CDR3 protein: CASSLSINPRETQYF. DNA for the CDR3: TGTGCCAGCAGCTTAAGTATAAACCCAAGAGAGACCCAGTACTTC.

In its sample, this clonotype was seen a few times. This sequence joins TRBV28 and TRBJ1-1, with D hard to call. V was shortened by 6 bases and J by 1 base, with 6 bases between the two germline ends. CDR1 and CDR2 (germline): MDHEN, SYDVKM. This CDR3 is 12 amino acids long. The CDR3 reads CASRLRNTEAFF. CDR3 nucleotide sequence: TGTGCCAGCAGATTACGGAACACTGAAGCTTTCTTT.

This clonotype was picked up a small number of times. The rearrangement links TRBV20-1 to TRBJ2-7, with TRBD1 identical over 7 bases. Germline V gene lookup returns CDR1 DFQATT and CDR2 SNEGSKA (reference sequence). CDR3 length equals 14 residues. The V and J ends lost 3 bases and 4 bases, in that order; junction bases with no gene match: 9. CDR3 bases: TGCAGTGCTAGGAAGGTGAGACAGGGTTACGAGCAGTACTTC. Translation gives CSARKVRQGYEQYF.

The chain joins TRBV6-2 or TRBV6-3 to TRBJ2-5; D call uncertain. V was shortened by 4 bases and J by 5 bases, with 20 bases between the two germline ends. CDR3 length equals 16 residues. The germline CDR1 and CDR2 sequences are MNHEY and SVGEGT. This chain's CDR3 is CASSSFPYGSEETQYF. The CDR3 bases are TGTGCCAGCAGTTCCTTCCCCTACGGGTCGGAGGAGACCCAGTACTTC.